These T cell receptor beta chains were read from a single sample in a study of blood T cell repertoires in COVID-19. Profiled with immunoSEQ multiplex PCR; TCRdb holds only in-frame clones, not every one. The repertoire holds 250,000 to 400,000 clones, with roughly 90% as singletons. The sequencing sample was made of peripheral blood. The origin of the receptors is a woman under 40 with COVID-19, enrolled during active disease. The CDR3 runs from the conserved cysteine through the conserved F or W. The D gene is left open where the match is weak. Not all rows give a size; the values are once, few, many and, for expanded clones, a class.

CDR3 DNA | CDR3 protein | J gene | V gene | D gene | clone size
TGTGCCAGCAGCCAACGTAGAGAGAACACTGAAGCTTTCTTT | CASSQRRENTEAFF | TRBJ1-1 | TRBV3-1/TRBV3-2 | . | .
TGCGCCAGCAGCCGGGAGGCAGCTCAGCCCCAGCATTTT | CASSREAAQPQHF | TRBJ1-5 | TRBV4-1 | . | .
TGTGCCAGCAGCTTGGGGGCAGGGGGCTCCTACGAGCAGTACTTC | CASSLGAGGSYEQYF | TRBJ2-7 | TRBV5-4 | TRBD1 | .
TGTGCCAGCAGCCAAGAAGGGGGCCGCACTGAAGCTTTCTTT | CASSQEGGRTEAFF | TRBJ1-1 | TRBV3-1/TRBV3-2 | TRBD1 | .
TGCGCCAGCAGCAAGGGACAGGGTGGACAAGAGACCCAGTACTTC | CASSKGQGGQETQYF | TRBJ2-5 | TRBV5-1 | TRBD1 | .
TGTGCCAGCAGCCCCAAATGGGGGGGGCCGGTTAACACTGAAGCTTTCTTT | CASSPKWGGPVNTEAFF | TRBJ1-1 | TRBV4-2 | . | few
TGTGCCAGCAGCCCGGGACTAGCGGGAGTCGCAGATACGCAGTATTTT | CASSPGLAGVADTQYF | TRBJ2-3 | TRBV7-2 | TRBD2 | once
TGTGCCTGGATGAGGGATAGTGACACTGAAGCTTTCTTT | CAWMRDSDTEAFF | TRBJ1-1 | TRBV30 | . | .
TGTGCCAGCTCCCTAGACAGTAATGAAGCTTTCTTT | CASSLDSNEAFF | TRBJ1-1 | TRBV18 | . | once
TGTGCCAGCAGCGCCGGCGGGGGCCGGGAGGCTTTCTTT | CASSAGGGREAFF | TRBJ1-1 | TRBV7-2 | . | once
TGTGCCAGCAGTCGCGGGGGAGATACGCAGTATTTT | CASSRGGDTQYF | TRBJ2-3 | TRBV7-9 | TRBD2 | .
TGTGCCAGCAGTGAAGGGCAGGGCAATGAGCAGTTCTTC | CASSEGQGNEQFF | TRBJ2-1 | TRBV25-1 | . | .
TGTGCCAGCAGTCTGACTAGCGGGAGAGGGGATACGCAGTATTTT | CASSLTSGRGDTQYF | TRBJ2-3 | TRBV2 | TRBD2 | .
TGTGCCAGCAGCTTGAGTCAGGTCGCTGGAAACACCATATATTTT | CASSLSQVAGNTIYF | TRBJ1-3 | TRBV7-9 | . | .
TGTGCCAGCAGTCTTGACAGGGTCCAAGAGACCCAGTACTTC | CASSLDRVQETQYF | TRBJ2-5 | TRBV6-5 | TRBD1 | .
TGTGCCAGTAGCAACCGACAGGGGGCGTCCAATCAGCCCCAGCATTTT | CASSNRQGASNQPQHF | TRBJ1-5 | TRBV19 | TRBD1 | once
TGCAGCGTTGATCAGGGGGCGGACACTGAAGCTTTCTTT | CSVDQGADTEAFF | TRBJ1-1 | TRBV29-1 | TRBD1 | .
TGTGCCAGCAGCTATCGGACAGGGGGAAACACCATATATTTT | CASSYRTGGNTIYF | TRBJ1-3 | TRBV5-6 | TRBD1 | .
TGTGCCAGCTCGAGAAGGCGGGACACCGGGGAGCTGTTTTTT | CASSRRRDTGELFF | TRBJ2-2 | TRBV6-5 | . | .
TGTGCCACCAGGGACAGTGCAACTAATGAAAAACTGTTTTTT | CATRDSATNEKLFF | TRBJ1-4 | TRBV10-3 | TRBD1 | once
TGTGCCAGCTCCCCTAGCGGGAGCTCCTACAATGAGCAGTTCTTC | CASSPSGSSYNEQFF | TRBJ2-1 | TRBV18 | TRBD2 | .
TGTGCCAGCAGTGAAGGGACAGGGGCGGATAGGCAGCCCCAGCATTTT | CASSEGTGADRQPQHF | TRBJ1-5 | TRBV6-1 | TRBD1 | few
TGTGCCAGCAGCGACACATGGCGGGAAGGGGCCAACGTCCTGACTTTC | CASSDTWREGANVLTF | TRBJ2-6 | TRBV3-1/TRBV3-2 | . | .
TGTGCCAGCAGCCATTCCCCTCCGGGAGGAGAGACCCAGTACTTC | CASSHSPPGGETQYF | TRBJ2-5 | TRBV3-1/TRBV3-2 | TRBD2 | .
TGTGCCAGCAGCTTAGATCGGGCTTTCTTT | CASSLDRAFF | TRBJ1-1 | TRBV11-2 | . | .
TGTGCCAGCAACCCCTCCGGGACAGGGAGAGAAGCTTTCTTT | CASNPSGTGREAFF | TRBJ1-1 | TRBV6-5 | TRBD1 | .
TGTGCCAGCAGCTTAGGAGGGCCCGGGACTAGCGTAGGACTGGATTTT | CASSLGGPGTSVGLDF | TRBJ2-3 | TRBV11-2 | TRBD2 | once
TGTGCCAGCAGCCACGACAGGGCCGAGGAGACCCAGTACTTC | CASSHDRAEETQYF | TRBJ2-5 | TRBV14 | TRBD1 | .